Sequencing of this TCR beta chain was carried out in a study of T cells in Graves' hyperthyroidism and ophthalmopathy. Study-wide points: In simple terms, a model built on 13 V-J features told ophthalmopathy apart from stable hyperthyroidism.

CDR3 length: 12 amino acids. Germline V CDR1 and CDR2: SNHLY, FYNNEI. RNA transcripts yielded amplified TCR beta CDR3 regions. A first-round RT-PCR of the TCR CDR3 used the HTBI primer set. TCRdb used MiXCR to reprocess the multiplex PCR reads, holding one entry per CDR3 protein. The data show around 500,000 distinct CDR3 sequences, 14% seen once. On this clonotype: Its antigen is currently unknown. At one end, the junction sequence differs from germline, possibly due to a read error.

The patients, who ranged from 18 to 65 in age, presented with newly diagnosed hyperthyroidism lasting under 2 months. V and J are TRBV2 and TRBJ2-7, with TRBD1 matching over 7 bases. The source of this sequence is a woman in her forties with Graves' hyperthyroidism. The sequenced sample was blood. CDR3 protein: CASSERQGRKSF. In nucleotides, the CDR3 is TGTGCCAGCAGTGAACGACAGGGACGAAAATCGTTC.